Below are 20 T cell receptor beta chains sequenced from a single sample in a study of cytomegalovirus exposure and HLA in healthy donors (dated by TCRdb to about 2017). Library creation used the immunoSEQ multiplex PCR assay. A mixture of 60 forward primers for TCR Vbeta segments and 13 reverse primers for TCR Jbeta segments was used in the multiplex PCR. As stored in TCRdb, this immuneACCESS dataset retains in-frame rearrangements with V and J assigned. A fraction of the clones does not appear; measured against another copy, unresolved V genes explain less than half of the discrepancy, and the remainder lacks a known reason. The sample data list around 130,000 clones, and approximately 86% of these were observed just once. The top ten clonotypes cover under 2% of the sample. Sample: PBMCs. These TCRs come from a boy aged 5-17 years in good health and CMV-seronegative.

The genes are TRBV21-1 and TRBJ2-1; TRBD1, the table's D call, lacks a check against the DNA. TRBV21-1 is listed as a pseudogene. The CDR3 is 17 amino acids. The CDR3 reads CASSKDSWDRPYNEQFF. CDR3 coding DNA: TGTGCCAGCAGCAAAGACTCTTGGGACAGACCCTACAATGAGCAGTTCTTC.

The chain uses TRBV5-1 and TRBJ1-1; 11 bases line up with TRBD1. The germline V gene encodes CDR1 SGHRS and CDR2 YFSETQ. This CDR3 spans 13 amino acids. J lost 6 bases, V lost 3 bases, and 1 base had no gene match. Here the CDR3 reads CASSWDRGAEAFF. Here the CDR3 DNA reads TGCGCCAGCAGCTGGGACAGGGGGGCTGAAGCTTTCTTT.

For this clone: The germline gene is not matched at one end of the junction; a read error may be the cause. CDR3 region: CASSSIREGYPF. The CDR3 DNA follows: TGTGCCAGCAGCTCCATACGGGAGGGCTACCCCTTC. J is TRBJ1-2 and V is TRBV6-5, with D unresolved. The CDR3 loop spans 12 amino acids. CDR1 is MNHEY, CDR2 SVGAGI, per germline.

The chain links TRBV30 to TRBJ2-7; the match to TRBD1 covers 7 bases. Germline V gene sequence: CDR1 GTSNPN, CDR2 SVGIG (reference sequence). This CDR3 is 13 amino acids long. The V gene end was trimmed by 1 base and the J gene end by 6 bases; junction bases not matched to a gene: 6. CDR3: CAWSAKGASEQYF. CDR3 DNA sequence: TGTGCCTGGAGTGCAAAGGGGGCATCCGAGCAGTACTTC.

The chain links TRBV2 to TRBJ2-5, with 7 bases aligning to TRBD1. Per germline, CDR1 SNHLY and CDR2 FYNNEI. V was pared by 5 bases and J by 4 bases, with 7 bases of the junction left unmatched. This CDR3 comprises 14 residues. CDR3 DNA sequence: TGTGCCAGCAGTTCGACAGGGATCATAGAGACCCAGTACTTC. It encodes CASSSTGIIETQYF.

This clone occurred once. The chain uses TRBV9 and TRBJ1-4; D is unclear. Germline CDR1 and CDR2: SGDLS and YYNGEE. Trimming cost V 4 bases and J 8 bases, with 18 bases left between them. The CDR3 runs 15 residues. CDR3 DNA sequence: TGTGCCAGCAGCCCCTTTGATACCTCTAGGGAAAAACTGTTTTTT. It specifies CASSPFDTSREKLFF.

This clone was recorded only once. This chain connects TRBV11-2 to TRBJ2-1; 7 bases are a match to TRBD2. The trim removed 1 base at V and 9 bases at J, leaving 9 bases unmatched. CDR1 SGHAT and CDR2 FQNNGV come from the germline V gene. The CDR3 spans 15 residues. This CDR3 reads CASSLARLASVEQFF. As DNA, the CDR3 is TGTGCCAGCAGCTTAGCCCGACTAGCCTCGGTTGAGCAGTTCTTC. The full variable domain, with the rest looked up from reference TRBV11-2 and TRBJ2-1, is EAGVAQSPRYKIIEKRQSVAFWCNPISGHATLYWYQQILGQGPKLLIQFQNNGVVDDSQLPKDRFSAERLKGVDSTLKIQPAKLEDSAVYLCASSLARLASVEQFFGPGTRLTVL.

J is TRBJ2-1 and V is TRBV4-2; D is possibly TRBD2 (6 bases). Deletions cut 10 bases from V and 8 bases from J, with 12 bases between. Germline loops: CDR1 LGHNA, CDR2 YNFKEQ. The length of the CDR3 is 11 residues. The CDR3 DNA reads as TGTGCCACCATGGGGGAGGATGAGCAGTTCTTC. It specifies CATMGEDEQFF.

This chain connects TRBV6-5 to TRBJ2-5; D is unclear. V lost 6 bases and J lost 3, with 11 bases in between. CDR1 is MNHEY, CDR2 SVGAGI, per germline. The CDR3 loop spans 13 amino acids. DNA of the CDR3: TGTGCCAGCAGGACAAACAACGAAGAGACCCAGTACTTC. It codes for CASRTNNEETQYF.

This chain connects TRBV7-2 to TRBJ2-1, with D maybe TRBD1 (6 bases). This CDR3 contains 14 residues. V lost 3 bases, J lost 4 bases, and 10 bases lay in between. Germline assignment: CDR1 SGHTA and CDR2 FQGNSA. The CDR3 DNA sequence: TGTGCCAGCAGCTTCGGGACAAAGTACAATGAGCAGTTCTTC. It codes for CASSFGTKYNEQFF.

This clone was detected only a few times. The rearrangement joins TRBV4-1 to TRBJ1-1, with 7 nucleotides matching TRBD1. CDR1 is MGHRA, CDR2 YSYEKL, per germline. V was pared by 0 bases and J by 0 bases, with 1 base of the junction left unmatched. The CDR3 covers 15 residues. The CDR3 coding sequence is TGCGCCAGCAGCCAAGAGGGACAGATGAACACTGAAGCTTTCTTT. Its protein is CASSQEGQMNTEAFF.

The chain is built from TRBV10-1 and TRBJ1-4, with D possibly being TRBD1 (5 bases). Germline lookup yields CDR1 WNHNN and CDR2 SYGVQD (reference sequence). The CDR3 has 14 amino acids. The ends were cut back, 1 base at V and 8 bases at J, with 11 bases in the middle. The CDR3 protein is CASSEWGVREKLFF. The CDR3 coding sequence is TGCGCCAGCAGTGAGTGGGGGGTTAGGGAAAAACTGTTTTTT.

The V call is TRBV5-4, the J call TRBJ1-3; D is perhaps TRBD1 (5 bases). CDR3 length: 15 residues. Trimming took 0 bases from V and 2 from J, leaving 9 bases between them. Germline lookup yields CDR1 SGHNT and CDR2 YYREEE (reference sequence). The CDR3 loop reads CASSLAGGTGNTIYF. The DNA of the CDR3 is TGTGCCAGCAGCTTGGCCGGGGGGACTGGAAACACCATATATTTT.

J is TRBJ2-7 and V is TRBV7-2, with 9 bases aligning to TRBD2. CDR1 and CDR2 from the germline V gene are SGHTA and FQGNSA. The CDR3 is made up of 16 amino acids. Trimming at V came to 2 bases and at J to 7 bases, leaving 12 bases not matched to a gene. This CDR3 reads CASSLSAGTSSGEQYF. CDR3 coding DNA: TGTGCCAGCAGCTTAAGTGCAGGGACTAGCTCGGGGGAGCAGTACTTC.

The J gene is TRBJ1-1, the V gene TRBV7-3, with D unclear. The V end lost 3 bases, the J end lost 6 bases, and 14 bases lay between the germline ends. In germline, CDR1 is SGHTA, CDR2 FQGTGA. This CDR3 has 14 residues. The CDR3 nucleotides read TGTGCCAGCAGCTTCTCGGGAAGGGCGGCTGAAGCTTTCTTT. It translates to CASSFSGRAAEAFF.

This chain connects TRBV5-1 to TRBJ1-2; D is ambiguous. The germline V gene has CDR1 SGHRS and CDR2 YFSETQ. This CDR3 has 13 residues. Trimming cost V 4 bases and J 5 bases, with 12 bases left between them. For the CDR3, the DNA is TGCGCCAGCAGCCTCGACGCCGGGTATGGCTACACCTTC. Translated, it gives CASSLDAGYGYTF.

The chain has TRBV5-1 and TRBJ2-3; D is uncertain. This CDR3 is 13 amino acids long. The V and J ends lost 4 bases and 4 bases respectively, with 10 bases between them. Germline CDR1 is SGHRS and CDR2 is YFSETQ. Written as DNA, the CDR3 is TGCGCCAGCAGCCGGGTGGTTTCAGATACGCAGTATTTT. This translates into CASSRVVSDTQYF.

This clone was counted a single time. J is TRBJ1-2 and V is TRBV5-1; TRBD1 agrees at 7 bases. The CDR3 is made up of 15 amino acids. V lost 6 bases and J lost 7; bases outside the gene matches: 15. Germline V gene sequence: CDR1 SGHRS, CDR2 YFSETQ. The CDR3 loop is CASTETSGQFSGYTF. The CDR3 DNA follows: TGCGCCAGCACCGAAACATCGGGACAGTTCTCTGGCTACACCTTC.

This clone has only a few counts. The rearrangement links TRBV2 to TRBJ1-4, with D perhaps matching TRBD1 (5 bases). Per germline, CDR1 SNHLY and CDR2 FYNNEI. Trimming removed 7 bases at V and 8 bases at J, with 14 bases between. This CDR3 contains 13 residues. The CDR3 DNA is TGTGCCAGCAATAGGGTATCAGGGGAAAAACTGTTTTTT. Translation: CASNRVSGEKLFF.

This clone appeared once. The chain recombines TRBV4-1 with TRBJ2-5; no clear D. V lost 0 bases and J 4 bases, leaving 3 bases between the germline ends. Germline lookup yields CDR1 MGHRA and CDR2 YSYEKL. The CDR3 covers 12 residues. CDR3 sequence: CASSQDRETQYF. Here the CDR3 DNA reads TGCGCCAGCAGCCAAGATCGAGAGACCCAGTACTTC.